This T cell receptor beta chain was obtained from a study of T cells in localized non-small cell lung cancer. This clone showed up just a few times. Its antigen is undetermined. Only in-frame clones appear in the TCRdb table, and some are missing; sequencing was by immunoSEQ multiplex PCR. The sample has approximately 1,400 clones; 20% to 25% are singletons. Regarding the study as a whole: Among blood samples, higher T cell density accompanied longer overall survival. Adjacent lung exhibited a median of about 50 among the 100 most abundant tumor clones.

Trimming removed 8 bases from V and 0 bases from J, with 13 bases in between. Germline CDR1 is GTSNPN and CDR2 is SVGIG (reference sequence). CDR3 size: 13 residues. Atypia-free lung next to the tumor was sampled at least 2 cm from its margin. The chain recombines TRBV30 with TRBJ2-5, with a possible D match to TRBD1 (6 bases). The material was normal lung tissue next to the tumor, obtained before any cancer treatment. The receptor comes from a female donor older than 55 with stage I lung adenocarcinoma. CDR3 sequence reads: CAGTPQYQETQYF. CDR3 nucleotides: TGTGCCGGGACACCCCAGTACCAAGAGACCCAGTACTTC.